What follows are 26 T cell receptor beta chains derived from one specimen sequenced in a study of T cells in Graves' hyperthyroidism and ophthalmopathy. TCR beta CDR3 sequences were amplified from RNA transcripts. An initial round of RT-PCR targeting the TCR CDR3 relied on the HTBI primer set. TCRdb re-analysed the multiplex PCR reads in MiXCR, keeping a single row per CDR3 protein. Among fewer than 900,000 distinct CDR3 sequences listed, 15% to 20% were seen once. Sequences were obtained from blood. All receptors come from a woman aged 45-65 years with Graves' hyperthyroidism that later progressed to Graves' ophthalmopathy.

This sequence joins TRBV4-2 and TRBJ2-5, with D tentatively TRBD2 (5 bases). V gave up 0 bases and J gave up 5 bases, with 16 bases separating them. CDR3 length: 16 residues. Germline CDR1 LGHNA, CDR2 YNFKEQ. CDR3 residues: CASSQDEMRVAETQYF. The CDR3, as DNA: TGTGCCAGCAGCCAAGATGAGATGAGGGTCGCGGAGACCCAGTACTTC.

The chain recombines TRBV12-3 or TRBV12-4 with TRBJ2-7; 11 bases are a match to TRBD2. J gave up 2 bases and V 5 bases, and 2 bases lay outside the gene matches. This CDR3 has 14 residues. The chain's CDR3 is CASSGTSGTYEQYF. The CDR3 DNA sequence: TGTGCCAGCAGTGGGACTAGCGGCACCTACGAGCAGTACTTC.

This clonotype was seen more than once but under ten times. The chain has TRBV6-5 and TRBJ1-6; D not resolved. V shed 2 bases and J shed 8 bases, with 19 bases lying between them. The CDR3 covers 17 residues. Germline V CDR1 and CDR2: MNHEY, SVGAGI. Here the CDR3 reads CASSYSTQRRRDSPLHF. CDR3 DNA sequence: TGTGCCAGCAGTTACAGTACCCAAAGGAGACGTGATTCACCCCTCCACTTT.

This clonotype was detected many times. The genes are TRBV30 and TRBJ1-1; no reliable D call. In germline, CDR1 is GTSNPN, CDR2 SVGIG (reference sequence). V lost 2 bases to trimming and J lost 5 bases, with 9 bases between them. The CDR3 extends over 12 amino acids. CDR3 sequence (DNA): TGTGCCTGGAGTCGGTTGTTGACTGAAGCTTTCTTT. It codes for CAWSRLLTEAFF. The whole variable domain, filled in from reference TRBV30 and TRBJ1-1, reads SQTIHQWPATLVQPVGSPLSLECTVEGTSNPNLYWYRQAAGRGLQLLFYSVGIGQISSEVPQNLSASRPQDRQFILSSKKLLLSDSGFYLCAWSRLLTEAFFGQGTRLTVV.

The DNA for the CDR3 is TGTGCCAGCAGCACTCTAGCGGACCCTAGCACAGATACGCAGTATTTT. Encoded protein: CASSTLADPSTDTQYF. The gene calls are TRBV7-8 and TRBJ2-3, with 7 bases aligning to TRBD2. The CDR3 has 16 residues. CDR1 and CDR2 from the germline V gene are SGHVS and FQNEAQ. V lost 5 bases, J lost 0 bases, and 8 bases stayed unmatched. Complete variable domain (other parts from reference TRBV7-8 and TRBJ2-3): GAGVSQSPRYKVAKRGQDVALRCDPISGHVSLFWYQQALGQGPEFLTYFQNEAQLDKSGLPSDRFFAERPEGSVSTLKIQRTQQEDSAVYLCASSTLADPSTDTQYFGPGTRLTVL.

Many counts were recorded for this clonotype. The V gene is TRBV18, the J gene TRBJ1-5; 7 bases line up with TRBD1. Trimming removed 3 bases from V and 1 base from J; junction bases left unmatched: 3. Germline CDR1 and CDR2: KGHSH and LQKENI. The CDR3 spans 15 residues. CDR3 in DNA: TGTGCCAGCTCACCTGACAGGGAAAGCAATCAGCCCCAGCATTTT. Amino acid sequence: CASSPDRESNQPQHF.

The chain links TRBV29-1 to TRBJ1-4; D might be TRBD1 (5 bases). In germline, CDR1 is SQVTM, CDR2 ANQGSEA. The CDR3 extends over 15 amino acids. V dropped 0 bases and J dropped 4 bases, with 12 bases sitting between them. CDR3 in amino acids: CSVEDRETVNEKLFF. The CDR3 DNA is TGCAGCGTTGAAGATCGGGAGACAGTTAATGAAAAACTGTTTTTT.

This CDR3 reads CASIEKTQYF. The CDR3 DNA reads TGTGCCAGCATTGAAAAGACCCAGTACTTC. The chain has TRBV27 and TRBJ2-5; D unclear. Germline values: CDR1 MNHEY, CDR2 SMNVEV (reference sequence). The V and J ends lost 7 bases and 6 bases respectively, with 6 bases between them. This CDR3 contains 10 residues.

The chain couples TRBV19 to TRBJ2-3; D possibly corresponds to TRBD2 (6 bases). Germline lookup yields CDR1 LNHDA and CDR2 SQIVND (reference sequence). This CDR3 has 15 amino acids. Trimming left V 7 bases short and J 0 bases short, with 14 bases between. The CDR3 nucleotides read TGTGCCAGTATGAGAACTCGGGGGAGCACAGATACGCAGTATTTT. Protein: CASMRTRGSTDTQYF.

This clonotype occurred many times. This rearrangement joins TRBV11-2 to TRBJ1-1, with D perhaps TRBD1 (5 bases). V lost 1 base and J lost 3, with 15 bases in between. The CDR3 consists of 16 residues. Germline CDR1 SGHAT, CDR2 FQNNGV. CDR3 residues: CASSLGGWGRDTEAFF. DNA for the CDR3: TGTGCCAGCAGCTTAGGGGGCTGGGGTCGGGACACTGAAGCTTTCTTT.

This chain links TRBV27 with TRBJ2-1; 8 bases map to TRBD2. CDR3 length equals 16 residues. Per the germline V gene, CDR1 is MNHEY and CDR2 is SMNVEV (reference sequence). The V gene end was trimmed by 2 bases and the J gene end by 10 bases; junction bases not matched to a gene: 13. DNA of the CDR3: TGTGCCAGCAGTTTAAACATGGGACTAGAAGGCATCGAGCAGTTCTTC. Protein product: CASSLNMGLEGIEQFF.

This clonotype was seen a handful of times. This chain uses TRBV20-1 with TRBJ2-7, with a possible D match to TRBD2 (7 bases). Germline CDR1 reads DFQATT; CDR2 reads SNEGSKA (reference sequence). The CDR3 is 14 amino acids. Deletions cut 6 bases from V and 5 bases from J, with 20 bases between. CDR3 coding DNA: TGCAGTGCCCGAAGGGGGGGAGGAAGCCACGAGCAGTACTTC. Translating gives CSARRGGGSHEQYF.

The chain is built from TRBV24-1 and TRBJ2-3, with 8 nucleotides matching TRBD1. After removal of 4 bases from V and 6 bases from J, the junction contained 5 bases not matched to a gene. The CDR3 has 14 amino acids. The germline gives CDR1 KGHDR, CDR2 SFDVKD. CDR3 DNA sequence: TGTGCCACCAGTGAACCCCGGACAGGGGATACGCAGTATTTT. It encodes CATSEPRTGDTQYF.

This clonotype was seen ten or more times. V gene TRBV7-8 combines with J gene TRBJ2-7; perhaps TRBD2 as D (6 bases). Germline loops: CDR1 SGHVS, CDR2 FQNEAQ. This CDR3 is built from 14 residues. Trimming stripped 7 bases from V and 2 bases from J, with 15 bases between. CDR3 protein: CASTLETRAYEQYF. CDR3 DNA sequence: TGTGCCAGCACCCTCGAGACTAGAGCCTACGAGCAGTACTTC.

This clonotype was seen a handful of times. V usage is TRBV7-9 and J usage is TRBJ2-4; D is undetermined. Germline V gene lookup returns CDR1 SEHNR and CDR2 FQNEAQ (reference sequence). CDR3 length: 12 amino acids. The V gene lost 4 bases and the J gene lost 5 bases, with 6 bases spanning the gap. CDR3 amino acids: CASSSTQNIQYF. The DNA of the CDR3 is TGTGCCAGCAGCTCCACCCAAAACATTCAGTACTTC.

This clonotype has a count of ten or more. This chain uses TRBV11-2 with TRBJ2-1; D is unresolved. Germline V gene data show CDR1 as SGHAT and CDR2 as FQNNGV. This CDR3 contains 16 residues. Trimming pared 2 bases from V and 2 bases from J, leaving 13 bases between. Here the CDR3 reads CASSLSGQRTYNEQFF. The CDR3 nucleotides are TGTGCCAGCAGCTTATCTGGGCAGAGGACCTACAATGAGCAGTTCTTC.

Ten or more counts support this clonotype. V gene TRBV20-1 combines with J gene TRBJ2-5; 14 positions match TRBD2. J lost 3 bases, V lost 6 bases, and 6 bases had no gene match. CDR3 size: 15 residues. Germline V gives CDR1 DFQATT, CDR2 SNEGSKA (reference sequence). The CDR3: CSAGTSGRNKETQYF. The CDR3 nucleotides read TGCAGTGCCGGGACTAGCGGGAGAAATAAAGAGACCCAGTACTTC.

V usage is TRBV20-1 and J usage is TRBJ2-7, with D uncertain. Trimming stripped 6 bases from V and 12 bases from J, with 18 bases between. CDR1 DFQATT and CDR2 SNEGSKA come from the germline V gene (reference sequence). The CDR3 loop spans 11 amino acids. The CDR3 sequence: CSALVLGWPYF. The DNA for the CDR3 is TGCAGTGCCCTAGTTCTTGGTTGGCCGTACTTC.

CDR3 DNA sequence: TGTGCCAGTACTACTACGAAGGACAGCTTGAACACTGAAGCTTTCTTT. It encodes CASTTTKDSLNTEAFF. The chain carries TRBV7-8 and TRBJ1-1, with a possible D match to TRBD1 (6 bases). V lost 9 bases, J lost 0 bases, and 20 bases lay in between. In germline, CDR1 is SGHVS, CDR2 FQNEAQ. There are 16 residues in the CDR3.

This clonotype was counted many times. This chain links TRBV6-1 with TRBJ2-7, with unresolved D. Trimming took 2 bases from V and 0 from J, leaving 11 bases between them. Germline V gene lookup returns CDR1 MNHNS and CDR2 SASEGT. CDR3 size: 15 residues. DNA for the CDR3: TGTGCCAGCAGTGAAATGAATGGTCTCTCCTACGAGCAGTACTTC. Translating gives CASSEMNGLSYEQYF.

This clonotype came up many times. The CDR3 DNA sequence: TGTGCCAGCAGCTTGTCCTCGGGGAGCAATGAGCAGTTCTTC. This sequence encodes CASSLSSGSNEQFF. The chain is built from TRBV7-8 and TRBJ2-1; tentative D call: TRBD2 (5 bases). The germline V gene encodes CDR1 SGHVS and CDR2 FQNEAQ. V shed 3 bases and J shed 6 bases, with 12 bases lying between them. The length of the CDR3 is 14 residues.

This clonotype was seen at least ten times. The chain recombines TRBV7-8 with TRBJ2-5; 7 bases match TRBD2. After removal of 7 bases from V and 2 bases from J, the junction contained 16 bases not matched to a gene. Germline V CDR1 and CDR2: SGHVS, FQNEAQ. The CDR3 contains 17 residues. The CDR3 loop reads CASTLPGYLAEQETQYF. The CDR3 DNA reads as TGTGCCAGCACCCTCCCCGGGTATCTAGCGGAACAAGAGACCCAGTACTTC.

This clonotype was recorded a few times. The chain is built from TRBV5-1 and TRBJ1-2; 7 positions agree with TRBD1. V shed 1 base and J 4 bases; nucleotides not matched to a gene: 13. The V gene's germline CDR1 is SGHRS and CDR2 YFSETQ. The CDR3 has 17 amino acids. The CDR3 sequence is CASSLSGRGAGSYGYTF. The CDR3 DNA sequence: TGCGCCAGCAGCTTGAGTGGCAGGGGGGCTGGTAGCTATGGCTACACCTTC.

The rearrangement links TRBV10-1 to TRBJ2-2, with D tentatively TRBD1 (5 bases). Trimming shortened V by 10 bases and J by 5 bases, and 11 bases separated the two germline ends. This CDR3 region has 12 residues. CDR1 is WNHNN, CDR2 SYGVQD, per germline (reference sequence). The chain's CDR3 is CATRPGTGELFF. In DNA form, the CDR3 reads TGCGCCACAAGGCCAGGGACCGGGGAGCTGTTTTTT.

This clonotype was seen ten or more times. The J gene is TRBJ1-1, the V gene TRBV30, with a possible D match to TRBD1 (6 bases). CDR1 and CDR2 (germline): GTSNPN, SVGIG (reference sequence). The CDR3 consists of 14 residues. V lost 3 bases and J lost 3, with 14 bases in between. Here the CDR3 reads CAWRQGPLDTEAFF. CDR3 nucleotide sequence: TGTGCCTGGAGACAGGGTCCTTTGGACACTGAAGCTTTCTTT.

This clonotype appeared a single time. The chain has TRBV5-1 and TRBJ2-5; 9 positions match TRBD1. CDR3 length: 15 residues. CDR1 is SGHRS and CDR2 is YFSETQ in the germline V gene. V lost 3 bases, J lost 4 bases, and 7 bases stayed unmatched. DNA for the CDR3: TGCGCCAGCAGCTGGGGACAGGGTTCCAGAGAGACCCAGTACTTC. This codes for CASSWGQGSRETQYF.